This T cell receptor beta chain was documented in a study of tumor and adjacent non-tumor tissue in lung cancer. RNA was extracted from bulk tissue without any cell sorting. More than 3 cm separated this lung sample from the edge of the tumor. The library came from three nested PCR rounds adapted from ARM-PCR protocols. MiXCR, run by TCRdb on the multiplex PCR reads, gives a single entry per CDR3 protein. The table lists about 43,000 distinct CDR3 sequences, 60% of them singletons. Details on this clonotype: Possible read error: a much larger clone is one base away.

The source is a man aged 45 to 65 with non-small cell lung cancer. Sequenced material: distant non-tumor lung tissue.

The DNA of the CDR3 is TGTACCAGCAGCTTAGCGGTGAACTCTGGAAACACCATATATTTT. This translates into CTSSLAVNSGNTIYF. The chain employs TRBV7-9 and TRBJ1-3; no clear D. Germline assignment: CDR1 SEHNR and CDR2 FQNEAQ (reference sequence). This CDR3 region has 15 residues.